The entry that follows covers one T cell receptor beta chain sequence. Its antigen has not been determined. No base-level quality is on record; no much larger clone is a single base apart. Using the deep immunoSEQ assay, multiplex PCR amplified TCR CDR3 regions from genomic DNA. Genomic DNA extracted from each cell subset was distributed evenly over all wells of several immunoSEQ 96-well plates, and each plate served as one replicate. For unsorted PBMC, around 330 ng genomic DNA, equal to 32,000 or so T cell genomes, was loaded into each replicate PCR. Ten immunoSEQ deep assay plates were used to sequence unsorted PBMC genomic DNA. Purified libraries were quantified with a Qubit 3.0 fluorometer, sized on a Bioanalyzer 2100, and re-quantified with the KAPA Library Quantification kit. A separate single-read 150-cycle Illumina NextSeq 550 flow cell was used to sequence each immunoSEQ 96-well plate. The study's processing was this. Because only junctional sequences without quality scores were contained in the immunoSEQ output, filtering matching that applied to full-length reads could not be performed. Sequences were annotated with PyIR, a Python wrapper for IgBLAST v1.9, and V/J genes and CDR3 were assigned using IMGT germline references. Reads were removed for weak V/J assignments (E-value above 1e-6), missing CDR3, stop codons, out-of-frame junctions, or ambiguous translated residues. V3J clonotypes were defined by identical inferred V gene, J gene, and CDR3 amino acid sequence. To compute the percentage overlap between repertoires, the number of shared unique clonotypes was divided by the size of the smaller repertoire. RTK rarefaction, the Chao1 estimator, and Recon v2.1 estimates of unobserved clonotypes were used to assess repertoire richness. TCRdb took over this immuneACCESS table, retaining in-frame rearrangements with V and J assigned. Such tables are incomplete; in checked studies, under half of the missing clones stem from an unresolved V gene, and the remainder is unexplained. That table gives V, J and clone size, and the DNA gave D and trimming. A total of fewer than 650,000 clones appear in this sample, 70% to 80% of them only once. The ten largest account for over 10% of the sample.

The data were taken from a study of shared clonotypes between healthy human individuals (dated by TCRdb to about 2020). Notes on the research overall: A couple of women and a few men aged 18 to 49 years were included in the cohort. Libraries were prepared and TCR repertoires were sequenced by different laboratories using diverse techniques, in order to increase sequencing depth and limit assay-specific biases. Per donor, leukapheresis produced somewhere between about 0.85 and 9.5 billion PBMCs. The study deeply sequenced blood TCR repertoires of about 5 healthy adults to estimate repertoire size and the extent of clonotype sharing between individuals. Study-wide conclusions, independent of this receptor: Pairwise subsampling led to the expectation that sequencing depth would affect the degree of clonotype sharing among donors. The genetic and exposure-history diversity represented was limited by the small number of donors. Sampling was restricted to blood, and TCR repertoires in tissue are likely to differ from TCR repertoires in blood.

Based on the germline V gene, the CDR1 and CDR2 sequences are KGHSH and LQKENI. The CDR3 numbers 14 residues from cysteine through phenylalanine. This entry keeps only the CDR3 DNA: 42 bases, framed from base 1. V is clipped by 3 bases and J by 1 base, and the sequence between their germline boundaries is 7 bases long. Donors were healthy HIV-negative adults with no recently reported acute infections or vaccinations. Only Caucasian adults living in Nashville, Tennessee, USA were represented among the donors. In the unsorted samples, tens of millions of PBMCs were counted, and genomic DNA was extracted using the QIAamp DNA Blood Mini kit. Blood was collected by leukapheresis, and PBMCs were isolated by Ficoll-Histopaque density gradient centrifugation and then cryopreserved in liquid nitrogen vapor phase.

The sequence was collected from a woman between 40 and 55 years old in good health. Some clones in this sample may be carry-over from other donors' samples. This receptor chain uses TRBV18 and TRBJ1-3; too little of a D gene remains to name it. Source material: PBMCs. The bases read TGTGCCAGCTCACCCTTTGAATCTGGAAACACCATATATTTT. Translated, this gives CASSPFESGNTIYF.